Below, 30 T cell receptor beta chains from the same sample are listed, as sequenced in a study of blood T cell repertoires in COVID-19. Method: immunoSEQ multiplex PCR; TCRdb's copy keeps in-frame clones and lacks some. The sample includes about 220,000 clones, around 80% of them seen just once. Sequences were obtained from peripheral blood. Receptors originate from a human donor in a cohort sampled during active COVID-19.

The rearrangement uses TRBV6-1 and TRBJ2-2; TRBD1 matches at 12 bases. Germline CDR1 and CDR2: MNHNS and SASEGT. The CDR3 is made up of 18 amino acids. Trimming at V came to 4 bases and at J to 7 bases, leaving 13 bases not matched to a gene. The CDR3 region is CASSGSPGTGGTIGELFF. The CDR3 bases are TGTGCCAGCAGTGGGTCCCCTGGGACAGGGGGCACGATCGGGGAGCTGTTTTTT.

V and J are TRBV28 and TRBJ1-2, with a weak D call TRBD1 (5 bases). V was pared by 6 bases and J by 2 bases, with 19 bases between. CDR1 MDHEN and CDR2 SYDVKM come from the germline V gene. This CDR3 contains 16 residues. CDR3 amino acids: CASSLHRQSGNYGYTF. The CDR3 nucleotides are TGTGCCAGCAGCTTACATAGGCAGTCAGGGAACTATGGCTACACCTTC.

CDR3 coding DNA: TGTGCCAGCAGCTCAGGGGGGCGGACAGATACGCAGTATTTT. It specifies CASSSGGRTDTQYF. The rearrangement links TRBV7-3 to TRBJ2-3, with a possible D match to TRBD1 (7 bases). Trimming took off 4 bases at V and 3 bases at J, with 11 bases between the two ends. Germline V lookup: CDR1 SGHTA, CDR2 FQGTGA. The CDR3 loop spans 14 amino acids.

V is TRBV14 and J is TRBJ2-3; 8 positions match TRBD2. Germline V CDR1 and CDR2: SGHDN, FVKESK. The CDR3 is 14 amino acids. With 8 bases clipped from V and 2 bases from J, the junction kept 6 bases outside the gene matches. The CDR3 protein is CASSKRGTTDTQYF. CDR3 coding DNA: TGTGCCAGCTCAAAGCGGGGGACCACAGATACGCAGTATTTT.

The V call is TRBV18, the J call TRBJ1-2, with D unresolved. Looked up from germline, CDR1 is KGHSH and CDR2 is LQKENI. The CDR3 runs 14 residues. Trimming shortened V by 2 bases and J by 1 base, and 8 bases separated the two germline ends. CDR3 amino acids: CASSPMAINYGYTF. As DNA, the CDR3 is TGTGCCAGCTCACCAATGGCCATTAACTATGGCTACACCTTC.

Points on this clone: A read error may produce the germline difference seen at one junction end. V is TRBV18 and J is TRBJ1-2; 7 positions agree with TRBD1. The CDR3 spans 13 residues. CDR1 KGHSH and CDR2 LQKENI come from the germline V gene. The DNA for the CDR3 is TGTGCCAGCTCACCGCCGGGAATGGACAGGAGTACTTTC. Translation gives CASSPPGMDRSTF.

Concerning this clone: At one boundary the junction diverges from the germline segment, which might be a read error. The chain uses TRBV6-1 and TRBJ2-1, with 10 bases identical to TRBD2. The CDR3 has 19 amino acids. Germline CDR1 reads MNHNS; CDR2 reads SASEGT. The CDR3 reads CASREASGRAESSYNEQFF. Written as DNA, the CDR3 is TGTGCCAGCAGGGAAGCAAGCGGGAGGGCCGAAAGCTCCTACAATGAGCAGTTCTTC.

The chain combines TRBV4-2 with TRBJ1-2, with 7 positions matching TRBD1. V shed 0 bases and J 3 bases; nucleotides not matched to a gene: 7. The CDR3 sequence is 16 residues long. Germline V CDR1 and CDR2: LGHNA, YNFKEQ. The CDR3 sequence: CASSQDRGRTYYGYTF. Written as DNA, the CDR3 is TGTGCCAGCAGCCAAGATAGGGGGCGAACCTACTATGGCTACACCTTC.

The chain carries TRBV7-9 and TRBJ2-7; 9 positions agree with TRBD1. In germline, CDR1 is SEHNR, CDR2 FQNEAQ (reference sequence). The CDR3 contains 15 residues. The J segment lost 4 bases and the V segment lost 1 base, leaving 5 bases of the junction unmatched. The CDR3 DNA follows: TGTGCCAGCAGCTTAGGGTGGGGACAGGGTTACGAGCAGTACTTC. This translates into CASSLGWGQGYEQYF.

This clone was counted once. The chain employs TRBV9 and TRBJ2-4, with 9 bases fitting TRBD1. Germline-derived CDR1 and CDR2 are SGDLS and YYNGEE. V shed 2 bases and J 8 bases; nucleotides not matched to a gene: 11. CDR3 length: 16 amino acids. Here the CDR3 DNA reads TGTGCCAGCAGCGTCCAGACCGGGACAGGGATGGACATTCAGTACTTC. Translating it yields CASSVQTGTGMDIQYF.

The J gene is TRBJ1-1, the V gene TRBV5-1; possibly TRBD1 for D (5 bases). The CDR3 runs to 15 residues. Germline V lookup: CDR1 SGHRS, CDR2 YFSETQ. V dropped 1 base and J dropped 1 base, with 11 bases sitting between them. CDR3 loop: CASSLPGGGNTEAFF. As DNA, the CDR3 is TGCGCCAGCAGCTTGCCGGGGGGAGGGAACACTGAAGCTTTCTTT.

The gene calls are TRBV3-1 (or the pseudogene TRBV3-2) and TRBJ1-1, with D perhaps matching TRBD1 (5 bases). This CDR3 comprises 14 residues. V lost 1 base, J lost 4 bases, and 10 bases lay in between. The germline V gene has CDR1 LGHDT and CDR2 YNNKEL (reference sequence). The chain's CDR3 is CASSQVSGLTEAFF. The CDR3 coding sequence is TGTGCCAGCAGCCAAGTTTCAGGGCTCACTGAAGCTTTCTTT.

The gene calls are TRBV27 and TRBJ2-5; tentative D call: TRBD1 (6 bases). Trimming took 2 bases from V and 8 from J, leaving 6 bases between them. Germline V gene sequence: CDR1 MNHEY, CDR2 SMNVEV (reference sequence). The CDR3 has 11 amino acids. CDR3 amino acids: CASSLGGTQYF. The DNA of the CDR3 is TGTGCCAGCAGTTTAGGGGGCACCCAGTACTTC.

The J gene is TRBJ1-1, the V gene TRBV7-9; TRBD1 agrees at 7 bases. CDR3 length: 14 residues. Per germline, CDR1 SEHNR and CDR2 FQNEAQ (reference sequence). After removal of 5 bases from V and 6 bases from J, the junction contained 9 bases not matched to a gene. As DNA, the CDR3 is TGTGCCAGCAGCCCAACAGGGGAAGAGTCTGAAGCTTTCTTT. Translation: CASSPTGEESEAFF.

CDR3 sequence (DNA): TGTGCCAGCAGCTTAGGAGCGGGGCCCGAAACCCAGTACTTC. Encoded protein: CASSLGAGPETQYF. V usage is TRBV11-2 and J usage is TRBJ2-5; 7 nucleotides agree with TRBD2. The CDR3 totals 14 residues. CDR1 is SGHAT and CDR2 is FQNNGV in the germline V gene. J lost 8 bases, V lost 1 base, and 7 bases had no gene match.

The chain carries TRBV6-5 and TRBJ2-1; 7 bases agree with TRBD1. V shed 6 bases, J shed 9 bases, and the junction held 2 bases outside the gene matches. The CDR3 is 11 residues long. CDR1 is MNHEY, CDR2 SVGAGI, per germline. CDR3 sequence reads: CASRQGFEQFF. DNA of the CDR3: TGTGCCAGCAGACAGGGGTTTGAGCAGTTCTTC.

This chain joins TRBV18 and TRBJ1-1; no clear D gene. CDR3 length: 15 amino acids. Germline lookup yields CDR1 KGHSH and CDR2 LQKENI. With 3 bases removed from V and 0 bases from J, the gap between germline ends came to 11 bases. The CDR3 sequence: CASSPSGLLNTEAFF. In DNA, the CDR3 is TGTGCCAGCTCACCTTCTGGACTGCTGAACACTGAAGCTTTCTTT.

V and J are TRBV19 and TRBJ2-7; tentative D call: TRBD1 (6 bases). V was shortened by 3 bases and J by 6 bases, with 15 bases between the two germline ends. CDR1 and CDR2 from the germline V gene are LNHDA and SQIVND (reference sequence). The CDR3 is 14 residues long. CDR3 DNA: TGTGCCAGTAGTATGTGGACAGAAAAGGGCGAGCAGTACTTC. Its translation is CASSMWTEKGEQYF. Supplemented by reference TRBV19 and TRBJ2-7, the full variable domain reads DGGITQSPKYLFRKEGQNVTLSCEQNLNHDAMYWYRQDPGQGLRLIYYSQIVNDFQKGDIAEGYSVSREKKESFPLTVTSAQKNPTAFYLCASSMWTEKGEQYFGPGTRLTVT.

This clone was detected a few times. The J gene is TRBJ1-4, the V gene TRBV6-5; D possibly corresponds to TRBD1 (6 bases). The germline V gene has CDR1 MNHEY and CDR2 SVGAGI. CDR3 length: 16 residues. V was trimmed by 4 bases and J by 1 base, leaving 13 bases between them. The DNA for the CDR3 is TGTGCCAGCAGTTCCACAGGGTTCCTAACTAATGAAAAACTGTTTTTT. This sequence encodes CASSSTGFLTNEKLFF.

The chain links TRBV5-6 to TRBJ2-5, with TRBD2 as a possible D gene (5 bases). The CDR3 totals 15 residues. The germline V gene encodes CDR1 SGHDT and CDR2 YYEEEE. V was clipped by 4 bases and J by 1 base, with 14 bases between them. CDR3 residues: CASSLSAGTQETQYF. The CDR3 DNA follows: TGTGCCAGCAGCCTTTCCGCGGGTACCCAAGAGACCCAGTACTTC.

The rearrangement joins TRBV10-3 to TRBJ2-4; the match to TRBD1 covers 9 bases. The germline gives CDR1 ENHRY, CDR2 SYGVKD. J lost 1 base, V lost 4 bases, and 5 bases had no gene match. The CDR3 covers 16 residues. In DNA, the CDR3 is TGTGCCATCAGTGCCGGGACAGGGTGGGCCAAAAACATTCAGTACTTC. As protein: CAISAGTGWAKNIQYF.

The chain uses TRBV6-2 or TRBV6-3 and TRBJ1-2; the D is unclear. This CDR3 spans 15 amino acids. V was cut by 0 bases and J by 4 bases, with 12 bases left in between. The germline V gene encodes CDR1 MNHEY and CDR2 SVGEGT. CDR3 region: CASSYSRLFIYGYTF. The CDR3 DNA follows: TGTGCCAGCAGTTACTCCCGACTGTTCATCTATGGCTACACCTTC.

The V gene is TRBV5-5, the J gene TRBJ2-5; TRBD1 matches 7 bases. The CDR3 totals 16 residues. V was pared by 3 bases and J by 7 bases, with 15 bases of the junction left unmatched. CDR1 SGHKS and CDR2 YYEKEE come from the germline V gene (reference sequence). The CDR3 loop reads CASSSGVGQASGTQYF. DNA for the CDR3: TGTGCCAGCAGCTCCGGGGTCGGACAGGCCTCCGGGACCCAGTACTTC.

CDR3 region: CASSLAGGPWPQQFF. The CDR3 region has the DNA TGTGCCAGCAGTTTAGCGGGAGGGCCTTGGCCTCAGCAGTTCTTC. The rearrangement joins TRBV27 to TRBJ2-1, with TRBD2 matching 9 bases. The CDR3 is 15 residues long. Germline CDR1 MNHEY, CDR2 SMNVEV (reference sequence). V shed 2 bases and J 11 bases; nucleotides not matched to a gene: 10.

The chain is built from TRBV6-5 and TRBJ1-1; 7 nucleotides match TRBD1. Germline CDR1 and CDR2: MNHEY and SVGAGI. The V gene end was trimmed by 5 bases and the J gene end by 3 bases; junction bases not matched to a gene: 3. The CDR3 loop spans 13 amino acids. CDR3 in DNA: TGTGCCAGCAGTCTGGGACAGTACACTGAAGCTTTCTTT. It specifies CASSLGQYTEAFF.

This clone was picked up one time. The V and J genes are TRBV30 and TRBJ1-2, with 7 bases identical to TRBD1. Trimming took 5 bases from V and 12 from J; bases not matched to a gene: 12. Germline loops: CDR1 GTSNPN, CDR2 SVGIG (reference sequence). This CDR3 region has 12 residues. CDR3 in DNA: TGTGCCTGGCCACGGAGACAGGGCAGCAACACCTTC. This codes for CAWPRRQGSNTF.

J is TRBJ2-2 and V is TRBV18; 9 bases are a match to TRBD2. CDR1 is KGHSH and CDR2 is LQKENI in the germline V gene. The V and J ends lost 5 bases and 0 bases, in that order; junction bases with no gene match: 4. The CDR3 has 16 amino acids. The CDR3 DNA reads TGTGCCAGCTCAACGACTAGCGGTCCGAACACCGGGGAGCTGTTTTTT. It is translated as CASSTTSGPNTGELFF.

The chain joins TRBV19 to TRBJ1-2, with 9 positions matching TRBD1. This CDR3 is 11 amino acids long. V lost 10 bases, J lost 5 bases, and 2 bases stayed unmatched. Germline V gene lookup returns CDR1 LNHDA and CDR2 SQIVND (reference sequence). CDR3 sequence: CATGQGYGYTF. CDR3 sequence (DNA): TGTGCCACGGGACAGGGATATGGCTACACCTTC.

CDR3 loop: CASSGSREGAGNTIYF. CDR3 nucleotide sequence: TGCGCCAGCAGCGGATCAAGGGAGGGGGCTGGAAACACCATATATTTT. The rearrangement uses TRBV4-3 and TRBJ1-3, with TRBD1 as a possible D gene (6 bases). V was trimmed by 5 bases and J by 2 bases, leaving 16 bases between them. Germline loops: CDR1 LGHNA, CDR2 YSLEER. The CDR3 totals 16 residues.

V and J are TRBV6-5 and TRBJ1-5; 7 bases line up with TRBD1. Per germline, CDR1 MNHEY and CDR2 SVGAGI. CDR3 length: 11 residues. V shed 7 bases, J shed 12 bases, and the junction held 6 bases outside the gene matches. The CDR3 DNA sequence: TGTGCCAGCACCGAAGACAGGGACCAGCATTTT. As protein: CASTEDRDQHF.